This T cell receptor beta chain is drawn from a study of cytomegalovirus exposure and HLA in healthy donors. Study findings and constraints: Later analysis showed TCR association rates varying by HLA locus, highest for DRB1 and lowest for HLA-C.

In the case of this clone: The target antigen is unknown.

The germline V gene encodes CDR1 SGHDN and CDR2 FVKESK. The CDR3 extends over 18 amino acids. V lost 3 bases, J lost 0 bases, and 18 bases lay in between. The PCR ran on 60 Vbeta and 13 Jbeta primers. The data were produced by immunoSEQ multiplex PCR, yet TCRdb's version contains in-frame clones alone and is incomplete. Of 130,000 to 150,000 clones in the sample, around 79% were seen once. V is TRBV14 and J is TRBJ1-3, with a weak D call TRBD1 (6 bases). This receptor was identified in a woman aged 45-59 years in good health and CMV-seropositive. Material: PBMCs. The CDR3 region is CASSQQTLGQYSGNTIYF. The CDR3 DNA follows: TGTGCCAGCAGCCAGCAAACCTTAGGACAGTACTCTGGAAACACCATATATTTT.